The 32 T cell receptor beta chains below come from one sample, sequenced in a study of blood T cell repertoires in COVID-19. The protocol was immunoSEQ multiplex PCR, while the TCRdb copy is restricted to in-frame clones and leaves out a portion. The repertoire holds some 65,000 clones, with approximately 85% as singletons. Sequenced: peripheral blood. Every receptor here comes from a man older than 75 with acute or convalescent COVID-19.

CDR3: CASSLGGLSYEQYF. Here the CDR3 DNA reads TGTGCCAGCAGCTTGGGAGGTTTGAGCTACGAGCAGTACTTC. The rearrangement joins TRBV5-4 to TRBJ2-7; D ambiguous. Trimming stripped 0 bases from V and 3 bases from J, with 10 bases between. This CDR3 comprises 14 residues. The germline V gene encodes CDR1 SGHNT and CDR2 YYREEE (reference sequence).

V and J are TRBV5-1 and TRBJ2-1; D might be TRBD2 (6 bases). The CDR3 length is 16 residues. V shed 3 bases and J shed 0 bases, with 13 bases lying between them. Germline V gene sequence: CDR1 SGHRS, CDR2 YFSETQ. Written as DNA, the CDR3 is TGCGCCAGCAGCTGGCGGGACTTGAGCTCCTACAATGAGCAGTTCTTC. Protein sequence: CASSWRDLSSYNEQFF.

The V call is TRBV3-1 (or the pseudogene TRBV3-2), the J call TRBJ2-6; possibly TRBD2 for D (6 bases). V shed 1 base and J shed 1 base, with 8 bases lying between them. Germline lookup yields CDR1 LGHDT and CDR2 YNNKEL (reference sequence). The length of the CDR3 is 16 residues. The CDR3: CASSQGGGSGANVLTF. CDR3 nucleotides: TGTGCCAGCAGCCAAGGCGGAGGGTCTGGGGCCAACGTCCTGACTTTC.

This clone came up once. V is TRBV19 and J is TRBJ2-6; no definite D call. There are 17 residues in the CDR3. V lost 0 bases and J 0 bases, leaving 9 bases between the germline ends. Germline V lookup: CDR1 LNHDA, CDR2 SQIVND (reference sequence). The CDR3 sequence: CASSIDFSSSGANVLTF. DNA for the CDR3: TGTGCCAGTAGTATAGATTTCTCCAGCTCTGGGGCCAACGTCCTGACTTTC.

J is TRBJ1-1 and V is TRBV12-3 or TRBV12-4; a weak D match, TRBD1 (6 bases). CDR3 size: 11 residues. Trimming left V 6 bases short and J 10 bases short, with 12 bases between. CDR3 protein: CASRYTGSAFF. The DNA for the CDR3 is TGTGCCAGCAGATATACAGGGTCAGCTTTCTTT.

The chain couples TRBV5-1 to TRBJ1-5; D is possibly TRBD1 (5 bases). Germline V CDR1 and CDR2: SGHRS, YFSETQ. This CDR3 contains 13 residues. Trimming took off 5 bases at V and 6 bases at J, with 12 bases between the two ends. CDR3 region: CASRQGEAQPQHF. The DNA of the CDR3 is TGCGCCAGCAGGCAGGGTGAGGCTCAGCCCCAGCATTTT.

The chain has TRBV29-1 and TRBJ1-2; D perhaps matches TRBD1 (6 bases). With 4 bases removed from V and 4 bases from J, the gap between germline ends came to 10 bases. Per germline, CDR1 SQVTM and CDR2 ANQGSEA. The CDR3 length is 12 residues. The CDR3 bases are TGCAGCGTTGTAACAGGGCCCTATGGCTACACCTTC. This encodes CSVVTGPYGYTF.

The CDR3 loop is CASSLDVTPTQYF. The CDR3 coding sequence is TGTGCCAGCAGCTTAGATGTGACTCCAACGCAGTATTTT. The chain couples TRBV11-2 to TRBJ2-3; D is ambiguous. The CDR3 is made up of 13 amino acids. V was cut by 0 bases and J by 9 bases, with 10 bases left in between. Germline V lookup: CDR1 SGHAT, CDR2 FQNNGV.

This chain connects TRBV5-1 to TRBJ2-2, with 9 bases lining up with TRBD2. The V segment lost 1 base and the J segment 7 bases; nucleotides outside the gene matches: 2. Germline V gene lookup returns CDR1 SGHRS and CDR2 YFSETQ. The CDR3 has 14 amino acids. CDR3 sequence (DNA): TGCGCCAGCAGCTTGCAGACTAGCGGCGGGGAGCTGTTTTTT. This translates into CASSLQTSGGELFF.

This chain uses TRBV5-6 with TRBJ2-1; unclear D gene. Germline assignment: CDR1 SGHDT and CDR2 YYEEEE. The CDR3 sequence is 13 residues long. V was pared by 5 bases and J by 6 bases, with 12 bases between. The CDR3 is CASSPRERNEQFF. In nucleotides, the CDR3 is TGTGCCAGCAGTCCCCGAGAACGCAATGAGCAGTTCTTC. The variable domain in full, completed from reference TRBV5-6 and TRBJ2-1, reads DAGVTQSPTHLIKTRGQQVTLRCSPKSGHDTVSWYQQALGQGPQFIFQYYEEEERQRGNFPDRFSGHQFPNYSSELNVNALLLGDSALYLCASSPRERNEQFFGPGTRLTVL.

The J gene is TRBJ2-7, the V gene TRBV11-2, with D tentatively TRBD2 (5 bases). Germline V lookup: CDR1 SGHAT, CDR2 FQNNGV. The CDR3 runs to 13 residues. Trimming pared 2 bases from V and 5 bases from J, leaving 10 bases between. In DNA, the CDR3 is TGTGCCAGCAGCTTAAGCCCCGGGGACGAGCAGTACTTC. As protein: CASSLSPGDEQYF.

In nucleotides, the CDR3 is TGTGCCAGCAGCTTCCCTAGCGGGGGGTACAATGAGCAGTTCTTC. This codes for CASSFPSGGYNEQFF. The V call is TRBV7-2, the J call TRBJ2-1; 11 bases map to TRBD2. Germline CDR1 and CDR2: SGHTA and FQGNSA. J lost 4 bases, V lost 3 bases, and 2 bases had no gene match. This CDR3 has 15 amino acids.

The chain uses TRBV6-5 and TRBJ1-4; the match to TRBD1 covers 9 bases. The germline V gene has CDR1 MNHEY and CDR2 SVGAGI. The CDR3 is 14 residues long. The V segment lost 6 bases and the J segment 8 bases; nucleotides outside the gene matches: 7. CDR3 nucleotide sequence: TGTGCCAGCAGCCAACAGGGGGCGCAGGAAAAACTGTTTTTT. Protein: CASSQQGAQEKLFF.

This clone turned up a few times. The CDR3 sequence: CATRQGYNSPLHF. Here the CDR3 DNA reads TGTGCCACAAGACAGGGCTATAATTCACCCCTCCACTTT. The chain is built from TRBV19 and TRBJ1-6, with TRBD1 matching 7 bases. After removal of 10 bases from V and 3 bases from J, the junction contained 3 bases not matched to a gene. The germline CDR1 and CDR2 sequences are LNHDA and SQIVND (reference sequence). This CDR3 has 13 residues.

The rearrangement uses TRBV24-1 and TRBJ2-3; weak D call: TRBD1 (8 bases). V dropped 1 base and J dropped 5 bases, with 15 bases sitting between them. This CDR3 region has 16 residues. CDR1 is KGHDR and CDR2 is SFDVKD in the germline V gene. The CDR3 protein is CATSDFRQGREDTQYF. The CDR3 DNA reads TGTGCCACCAGTGATTTTCGACAGGGGAGGGAAGATACGCAGTATTTT.

The genes are TRBV4-1 and TRBJ1-2, with D hard to call. Germline values: CDR1 MGHRA, CDR2 YSYEKL. The V gene lost 2 bases and the J gene lost 8 bases, with 15 bases spanning the gap. The CDR3 length is 14 residues. The DNA of the CDR3 is TGCGCCAGCAGCCAAACTACCGGCAAGTGGGGCTACACCTTC. Protein product: CASSQTTGKWGYTF.

The chain has TRBV6-4 and TRBJ2-1; TRBD1 matches 8 bases. The CDR3 contains 13 residues. Trimming removed 3 bases from V and 9 bases from J; junction bases left unmatched: 4. CDR1 is MRHNA, CDR2 SNTAGT, per germline. DNA for the CDR3: TGTGCCAGCAGTGAGGACAGGGTCGGTGAGCAGTTCTTC. Encoded protein: CASSEDRVGEQFF.

The chain has TRBV12-3 or TRBV12-4 and TRBJ1-1; TRBD1 matches at 7 bases. This CDR3 has 12 amino acids. The V and J ends lost 6 bases and 8 bases, in that order; junction bases with no gene match: 6. The CDR3 nucleotides are TGTGCCAGCAGGCGACAGGGTACGGAAGCTTTCTTT. As protein: CASRRQGTEAFF.

The V gene is TRBV7-2, the J gene TRBJ1-1; unclear D gene. The CDR3 is 14 amino acids. Trimming cost V 5 bases and J 4 bases, with 14 bases left between them. Germline loops: CDR1 SGHTA, CDR2 FQGNSA. CDR3 protein: CASSLKGGSTEAFF. Here the CDR3 DNA reads TGTGCCAGCAGCCTCAAGGGTGGGAGCACTGAAGCTTTCTTT. Combining the CDR3 with reference TRBV7-2 and TRBJ1-1 gives the whole variable domain GAGVSQSPSNKVTEKGKDVELRCDPISGHTALYWYRQSLGQGLEFLIYFQGNSAPDKSGLPSDRFSAERTGGSVSTLTIQRTQQEDSAVYLCASSLKGGSTEAFFGQGTRLTVV.

The V gene is TRBV6-5, the J gene TRBJ1-2, with 9 bases that match TRBD1. V shed 5 bases and J 4 bases; nucleotides not matched to a gene: 5. The CDR3 length is 14 residues. CDR1 and CDR2 from the germline V gene are MNHEY and SVGAGI. The CDR3, as DNA: TGTGCCAGCAGTCGGGACAGGGCGGGCTATGGCTACACCTTC. Residues: CASSRDRAGYGYTF.

The rearrangement uses TRBV4-1 and TRBJ1-2; the D gene is possibly TRBD1 (5 bases). CDR3 length equals 19 residues. Trimming pared 3 bases from V and 5 bases from J, leaving 28 bases between. Per germline, CDR1 MGHRA and CDR2 YSYEKL. The DNA for the CDR3 is TGCGCCAGCAGCCATCCAAGCAGGCAGGGCTCGCCGCCTCGTTATGGCTACACCTTC. As protein: CASSHPSRQGSPPRYGYTF.

CDR3 loop: CASRADRESDGYTF. DNA of the CDR3: TGCGCCAGCAGAGCCGACAGGGAAAGCGATGGCTACACCTTC. The chain is built from TRBV10-2 and TRBJ1-2; 7 bases line up with TRBD1. After removal of 6 bases from V and 6 bases from J, the junction contained 10 bases not matched to a gene. CDR1 is WSHSY, CDR2 SAAADI, per germline. This CDR3 has 14 amino acids.

This clone has just a few counts. A junction boundary mismatches the germline segment, possibly from a read error. The chain uses TRBV12-5 and TRBJ1-4, with D uncertain. From germline, CDR1 is LGHNT and CDR2 FRNRAP. CDR3 length: 12 amino acids. The chain's CDR3 is CASGLGREGLFF. The CDR3 bases are TGTGCTAGTGGCTTGGGGAGGGAAGGACTGTTTTTT.

This chain's CDR3 is CASSQDPPGANNSPLHF. CDR3 in DNA: TGCGCCAGCAGCCAAGATCCCCCAGGGGCGAATAATTCACCCCTCCACTTT. V gene TRBV4-1 combines with J gene TRBJ1-6; maybe TRBD1 (6 bases). Germline V gene data show CDR1 as MGHRA and CDR2 as YSYEKL. This CDR3 is 17 amino acids long. Between the trimmed V and J ends, which lost 0 bases and 5 bases, there was a span of 14 bases.

The genes are TRBV5-1 and TRBJ2-7; tentative D call: TRBD1 (7 bases). The CDR3 runs 14 residues. Germline V lookup: CDR1 SGHRS, CDR2 YFSETQ. The germline V and J ends were trimmed by 6 bases and 3 bases, with 16 bases remaining between them. Here the CDR3 DNA reads TGCGCCAGCAACCCAGGGGGGAGCGGCTACGAGCAGTACTTC. Encoded protein: CASNPGGSGYEQYF.

The chain carries TRBV30 and TRBJ1-5; D gene unclear. The germline CDR1 and CDR2 sequences are GTSNPN and SVGIG (reference sequence). V gave up 1 base and J gave up 7 bases, with 11 bases separating them. This CDR3 region has 13 residues. CDR3 sequence (DNA): TGTGCCTGGAGTGGACACGAACTGCAGCCCCAGCATTTT. Protein product: CAWSGHELQPQHF. The entire variable domain, with the rest obtained from reference TRBV30 and TRBJ1-5, is as follows: SQTIHQWPATLVQPVGSPLSLECTVEGTSNPNLYWYRQAAGRGLQLLFYSVGIGQISSEVPQNLSASRPQDRQFILSSKKLLLSDSGFYLCAWSGHELQPQHFGDGTRLSIL.

The CDR3 reads CASSNDRAPNQPQHF. CDR3 in DNA: TGTGCCAGCAGCAACGACAGGGCCCCCAATCAGCCCCAGCATTTT. This chain links TRBV7-9 with TRBJ1-5; 7 bases fit TRBD1. CDR1 and CDR2 (germline): SEHNR, FQNEAQ (reference sequence). This CDR3 spans 15 amino acids. Trimming took 5 bases from V and 3 from J; bases not matched to a gene: 7.

V gene TRBV7-9 combines with J gene TRBJ2-1; D is unresolved. Germline V CDR1 and CDR2: SEHNR, FQNEAQ (reference sequence). The CDR3 runs to 14 residues. Trimming removed 1 base from V and 0 bases from J, with 4 bases in between. As DNA, the CDR3 is TGTGCCAGCAGCTTAGATAGCTCCTACAATGAGCAGTTCTTC. Translating it yields CASSLDSSYNEQFF.

This clone was seen a few times. This chain connects TRBV7-2 to TRBJ2-7; maybe TRBD2 (5 bases). The V end lost 1 base, the J end lost 2 bases, and 9 bases lay between the germline ends. Looked up from germline, CDR1 is SGHTA and CDR2 is FQGNSA. The CDR3 has 14 residues. The CDR3 sequence: CASSLGLGAYEQYF. CDR3 nucleotide sequence: TGTGCCAGCAGCTTAGGACTGGGAGCCTACGAGCAGTACTTC.

This chain uses TRBV24-1 with TRBJ2-1, with 11 nucleotides matching TRBD1. CDR3 length equals 21 residues. Germline V gene lookup returns CDR1 KGHDR and CDR2 SFDVKD. Trimming cost V 1 base and J 0 bases; bases outside gene matches: 13. DNA of the CDR3: TGTGCCACCAGTGATTTTGGCAACGGACAGGGGGCCCCCTCCTCCTACAATGAGCAGTTCTTC. This sequence encodes CATSDFGNGQGAPSSYNEQFF.

CDR3 amino acids: CASSLVGGSGNTIYF. CDR3 nucleotides: TGTGCCAGCAGCTTAGTAGGCGGTTCTGGAAACACCATATATTTT. This chain connects TRBV11-2 to TRBJ1-3, with no clear D. V was clipped by 1 base and J by 1 base, with 8 bases between them. CDR1 and CDR2 from the germline V gene are SGHAT and FQNNGV. The CDR3 is 15 amino acids.

The chain combines TRBV7-9 with TRBJ1-1; a weak D match, TRBD1 (6 bases). The germline V gene has CDR1 SEHNR and CDR2 FQNEAQ (reference sequence). V lost 5 bases and J lost 0, with 10 bases in between. This CDR3 contains 14 residues. CDR3 DNA sequence: TGTGCCAGCAGCCCCAGGGGCATGAACACTGAAGCTTTCTTT. Translated: CASSPRGMNTEAFF.